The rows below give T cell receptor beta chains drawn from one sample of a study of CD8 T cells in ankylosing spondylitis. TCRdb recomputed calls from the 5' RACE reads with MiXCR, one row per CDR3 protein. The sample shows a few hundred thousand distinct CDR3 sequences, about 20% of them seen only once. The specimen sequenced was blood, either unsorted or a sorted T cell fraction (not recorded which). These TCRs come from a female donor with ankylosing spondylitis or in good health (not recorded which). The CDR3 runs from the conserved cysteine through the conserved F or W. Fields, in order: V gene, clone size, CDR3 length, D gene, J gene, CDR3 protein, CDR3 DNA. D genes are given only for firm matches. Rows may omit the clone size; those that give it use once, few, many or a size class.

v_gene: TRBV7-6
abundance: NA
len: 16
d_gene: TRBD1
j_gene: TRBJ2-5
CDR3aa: CASSLRLGQGTETQYF
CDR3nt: TGTGCCAGCAGCTTACGATTGGGACAGGGCACTGAGACCCAGTACTTC

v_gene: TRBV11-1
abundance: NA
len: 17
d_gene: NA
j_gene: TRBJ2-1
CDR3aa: CASSHGRRGISHNEQFF
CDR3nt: TGTGCCAGCAGCCACGGGCGTCGGGGTATCTCCCACAATGAGCAGTTCTTC

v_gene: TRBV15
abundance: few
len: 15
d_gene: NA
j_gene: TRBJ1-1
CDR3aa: CATSRDLRENTEAFF
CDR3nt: TGTGCCACCAGCAGAGATTTGAGGGAAAACACTGAAGCTTTCTTT

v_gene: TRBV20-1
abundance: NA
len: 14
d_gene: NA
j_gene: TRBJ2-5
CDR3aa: CSALAQGFFETQYF
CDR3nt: TGCAGTGCTCTAGCCCAAGGGTTTTTTGAGACCCAGTACTTC

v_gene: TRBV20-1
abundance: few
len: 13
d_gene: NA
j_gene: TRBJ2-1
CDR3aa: CSAPGGGYNEQFF
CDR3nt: TGCAGTGCTCCAGGTGGTGGTTACAATGAGCAGTTCTTC

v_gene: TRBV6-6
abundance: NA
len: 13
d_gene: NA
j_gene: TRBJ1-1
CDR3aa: CASRSGGAGEAFF
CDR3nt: TGTGCCAGCAGGTCTGGTGGGGCCGGGGAAGCTTTCTTT

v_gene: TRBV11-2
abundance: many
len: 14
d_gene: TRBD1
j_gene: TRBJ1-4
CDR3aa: CASSDRQGLGKLFF
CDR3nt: TGTGCCAGCAGCGATAGACAGGGACTTGGGAAACTGTTTTTT

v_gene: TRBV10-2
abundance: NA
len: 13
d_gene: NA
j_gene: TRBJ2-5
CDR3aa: CASSEQRVGTQYF
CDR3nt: TGCGCCAGCAGTGAGCAGAGGGTAGGGACCCAGTACTTC

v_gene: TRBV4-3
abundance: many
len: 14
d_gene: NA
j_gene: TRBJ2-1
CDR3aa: CASSQGDSYNEQFF
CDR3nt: TGCGCCAGCAGCCAGGGGGATTCCTACAATGAGCAGTTCTTC

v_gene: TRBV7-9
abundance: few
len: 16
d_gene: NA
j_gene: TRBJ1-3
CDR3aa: CASSRMDSRSGNTIYF
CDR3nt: TGTGCCAGCAGCCGCATGGACAGTCGCTCTGGAAACACCATATATTTT

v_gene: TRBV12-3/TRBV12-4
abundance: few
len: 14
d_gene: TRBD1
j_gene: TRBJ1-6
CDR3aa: CASSPHRGWRSLHF
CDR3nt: TGTGCCAGCAGTCCACACAGGGGATGGAGGTCCCTCCACTTT

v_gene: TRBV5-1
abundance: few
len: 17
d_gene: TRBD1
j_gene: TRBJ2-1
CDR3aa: CASSPIDRALSYNEQFF
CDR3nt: TGCGCCAGCAGCCCGATTGACAGGGCTCTTTCCTACAATGAGCAGTTCTTC

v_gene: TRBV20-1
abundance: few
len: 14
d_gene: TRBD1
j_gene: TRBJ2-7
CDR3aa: CSARGTGGSYEQYF
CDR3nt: TGCAGTGCTAGAGGGACAGGGGGCTCCTACGAGCAGTACTTC

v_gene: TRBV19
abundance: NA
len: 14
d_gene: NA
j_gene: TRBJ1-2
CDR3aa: CASSPQGRTYGYTF
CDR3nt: TGTGCCAGTAGTCCTCAAGGAAGGACCTATGGCTACACCTTC

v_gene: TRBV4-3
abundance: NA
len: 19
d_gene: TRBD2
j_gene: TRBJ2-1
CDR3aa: CASSQDLTFGGRPGREQFF
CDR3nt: TGCGCCAGCAGCCAAGACTTAACCTTCGGCGGGAGGCCTGGGCGTGAGCAGTTCTTC

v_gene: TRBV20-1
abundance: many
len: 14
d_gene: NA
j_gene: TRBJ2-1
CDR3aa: CSALGPLGYNEQFF
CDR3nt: TGCAGTGCTCTGGGACCCTTGGGGTACAATGAGCAGTTCTTC

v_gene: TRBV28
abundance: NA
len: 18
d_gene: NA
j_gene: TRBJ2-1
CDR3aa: CASSPQGWGEVSYNEQFF
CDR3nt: TGTGCCAGCAGCCCGCAGGGCTGGGGGGAGGTGTCCTACAATGAGCAGTTCTTC

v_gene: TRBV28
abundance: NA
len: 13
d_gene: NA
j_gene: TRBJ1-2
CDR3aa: CASSLDRRYGYTF
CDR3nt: TGTGCCAGCAGTTTAGACAGGAGGTATGGCTACACCTTC

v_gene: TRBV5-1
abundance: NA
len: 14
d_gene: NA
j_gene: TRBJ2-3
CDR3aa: CASSLVLEGDTQYF
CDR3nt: TGCGCCAGCAGCTTGGTTTTGGAGGGGGATACGCAGTATTTT

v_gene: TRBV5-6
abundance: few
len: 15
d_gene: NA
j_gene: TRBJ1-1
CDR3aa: CASSFRTVLNTEAFF
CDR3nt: TGTGCCAGCAGCTTCCGGACGGTACTGAACACTGAAGCTTTCTTT

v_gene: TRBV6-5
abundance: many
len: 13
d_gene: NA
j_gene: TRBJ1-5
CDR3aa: CASSYFLRQPQHF
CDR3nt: TGTGCCAGCAGTTACTTCCTACGGCAGCCCCAGCATTTT

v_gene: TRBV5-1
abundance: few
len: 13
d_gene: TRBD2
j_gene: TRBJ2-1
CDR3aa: CASKAGEGREQFF
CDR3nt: TGCGCCAGCAAAGCGGGGGAAGGTCGTGAGCAGTTCTTC

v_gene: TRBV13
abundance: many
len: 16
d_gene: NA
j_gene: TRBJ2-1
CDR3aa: CASSPRSRASYNEQFF
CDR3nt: TGTGCCAGCAGCCCACGGTCCAGGGCCTCCTACAATGAGCAGTTCTTC

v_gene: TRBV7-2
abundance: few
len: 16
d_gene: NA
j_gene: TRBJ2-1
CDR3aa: CASSLALSSSYNEQFF
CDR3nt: TGTGCCAGCAGCTTAGCCTTGTCTAGCTCCTACAATGAGCAGTTCTTC

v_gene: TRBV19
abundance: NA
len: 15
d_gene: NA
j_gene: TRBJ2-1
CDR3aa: CASSITRGTQGEQFF
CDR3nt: TGTGCCAGTAGTATAACCAGGGGTACGCAGGGTGAGCAGTTCTTC

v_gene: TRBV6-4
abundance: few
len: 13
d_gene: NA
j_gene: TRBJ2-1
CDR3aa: CASSDSKGLEQFF
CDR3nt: TGTGCCAGCAGTGACTCGAAGGGACTTGAGCAGTTCTTC

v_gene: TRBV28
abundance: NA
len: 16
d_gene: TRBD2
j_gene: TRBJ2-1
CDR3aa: CASRGLAGLRYNEQFF
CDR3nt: TGTGCCAGCCGCGGGCTAGCGGGCCTCAGGTACAATGAGCAGTTCTTC

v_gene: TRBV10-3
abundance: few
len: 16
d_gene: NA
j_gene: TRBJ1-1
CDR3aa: CATMIGTLLGVTEAFF
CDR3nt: TGTGCCACCATGATAGGGACGTTACTCGGAGTCACTGAAGCTTTCTTT

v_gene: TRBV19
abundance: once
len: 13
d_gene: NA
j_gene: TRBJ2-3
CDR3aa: CASSSGNTDTQYF
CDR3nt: TGTGCCAGTAGTAGCGGGAACACAGATACGCAGTATTTT

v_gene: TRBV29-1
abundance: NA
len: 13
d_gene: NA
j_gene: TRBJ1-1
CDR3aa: CSVDGAMNTEAFF
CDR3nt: TGCAGCGTTGATGGGGCTATGAACACTGAAGCTTTCTTT

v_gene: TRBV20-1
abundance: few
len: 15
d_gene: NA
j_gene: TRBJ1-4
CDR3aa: CSARPQSTTNEKLFF
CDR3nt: TGCAGTGCTAGGCCCCAGTCTACAACTAATGAAAAACTGTTTTTT

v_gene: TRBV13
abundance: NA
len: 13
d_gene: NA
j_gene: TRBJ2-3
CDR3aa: CASSSLVTDTQYF
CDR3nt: TGTGCCAGCAGCTCCCTAGTCACAGATACGCAGTATTTT

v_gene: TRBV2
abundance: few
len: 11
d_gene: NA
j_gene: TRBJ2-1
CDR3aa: CASTLGNEQFF
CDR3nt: TGTGCCAGCACCCTAGGGAATGAGCAGTTCTTC

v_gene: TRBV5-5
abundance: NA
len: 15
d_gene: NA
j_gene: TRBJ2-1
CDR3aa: CASSLEDRSYNEQFF
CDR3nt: TGTGCCAGCAGCTTAGAGGACCGCTCCTACAATGAGCAGTTCTTC

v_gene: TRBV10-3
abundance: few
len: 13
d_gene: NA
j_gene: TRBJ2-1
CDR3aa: CAIAEGRYNEQFF
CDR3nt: TGTGCCATCGCGGAGGGCCGCTACAATGAGCAGTTCTTC

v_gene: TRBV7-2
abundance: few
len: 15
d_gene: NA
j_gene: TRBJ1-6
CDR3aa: CASSLPTGSPSPLHF
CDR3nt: TGTGCCAGCAGCTTGCCAACAGGCTCTCCTTCACCCCTCCACTTT

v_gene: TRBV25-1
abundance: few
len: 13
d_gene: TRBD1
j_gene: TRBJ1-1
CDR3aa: CASSRGQNYEAFF
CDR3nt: TGTGCCAGCAGTAGGGGACAGAACTATGAAGCTTTCTTT

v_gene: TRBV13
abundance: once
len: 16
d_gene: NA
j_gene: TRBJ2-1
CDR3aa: CASSREGLLRINEQFF
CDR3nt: TGTGCCAGCAGCCGAGAAGGATTGCTAAGAATAAATGAGCAGTTCTTC

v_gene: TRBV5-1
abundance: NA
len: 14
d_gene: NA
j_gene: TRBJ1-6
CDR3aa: CASSLSGGISPLHF
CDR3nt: TGCGCCAGCAGCTTGAGTGGGGGGATATCACCCCTCCACTTT

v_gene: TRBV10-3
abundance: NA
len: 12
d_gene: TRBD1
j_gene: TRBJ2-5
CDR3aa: CAVQTGDETQYF
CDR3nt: TGTGCCGTTCAGACAGGGGACGAGACCCAGTACTTC

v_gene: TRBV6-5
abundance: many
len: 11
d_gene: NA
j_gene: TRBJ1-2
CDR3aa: CASSGIYGYTF
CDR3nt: TGTGCCAGCAGTGGGATTTATGGCTACACCTTC

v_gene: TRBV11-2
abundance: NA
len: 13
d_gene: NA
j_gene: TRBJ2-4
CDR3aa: CASSSSGQRIQYF
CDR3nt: TGTGCCAGCAGCAGCTCGGGGCAGCGCATTCAGTACTTC

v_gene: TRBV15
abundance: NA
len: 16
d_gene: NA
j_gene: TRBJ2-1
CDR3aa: CATRRARPNSYNEQFF
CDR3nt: TGTGCCACTAGAAGAGCCCGTCCCAACTCCTACAATGAGCAGTTCTTC

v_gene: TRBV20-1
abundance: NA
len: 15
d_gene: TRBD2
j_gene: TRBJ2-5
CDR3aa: CSATFLAGGGETQYF
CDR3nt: TGCAGTGCCACCTTTCTAGCGGGAGGAGGAGAGACCCAGTACTTC

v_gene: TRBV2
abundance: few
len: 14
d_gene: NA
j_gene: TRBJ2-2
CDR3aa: CASQGRENTGELFF
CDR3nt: TGTGCCTCCCAGGGGCGGGAGAACACCGGGGAGCTGTTTTTT

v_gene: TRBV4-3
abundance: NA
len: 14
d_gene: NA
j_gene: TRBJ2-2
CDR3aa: CASSQLSRTGELFF
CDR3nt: TGCGCCAGCAGCCAACTATCTCGGACCGGGGAGCTGTTTTTT

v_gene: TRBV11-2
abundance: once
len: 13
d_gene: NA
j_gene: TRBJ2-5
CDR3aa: CASSLGEAETQYF
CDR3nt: TGTGCCAGCAGCTTAGGAGAAGCAGAGACCCAGTACTTC

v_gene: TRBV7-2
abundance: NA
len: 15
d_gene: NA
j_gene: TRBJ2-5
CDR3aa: CASSLVLGAGETQYF
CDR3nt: TGTGCCAGCAGCTTAGTCCTGGGGGCTGGAGAGACCCAGTACTTC

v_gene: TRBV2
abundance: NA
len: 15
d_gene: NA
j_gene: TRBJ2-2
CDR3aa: CASSRDSYTGELFFF
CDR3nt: NA

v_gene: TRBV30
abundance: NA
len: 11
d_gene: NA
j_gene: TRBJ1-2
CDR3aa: CAWMVNYGYTF
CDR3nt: TGTGCCTGGATGGTTAACTATGGCTACACCTTC

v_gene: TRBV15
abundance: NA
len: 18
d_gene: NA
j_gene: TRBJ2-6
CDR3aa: CATSSLLRRGTGANVLTF
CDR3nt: TGTGCCACCAGCAGCCTCCTGAGAAGGGGGACTGGGGCCAACGTCCTGACTTTC

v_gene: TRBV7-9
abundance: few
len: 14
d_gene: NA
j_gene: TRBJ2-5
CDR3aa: CASSTERGGETQYF
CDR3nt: TGTGCCAGCAGCACTGAAAGGGGAGGAGAGACCCAGTACTTC

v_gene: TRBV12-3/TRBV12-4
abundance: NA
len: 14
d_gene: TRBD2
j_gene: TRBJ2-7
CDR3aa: CASSRLAGPYEQYF
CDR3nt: TGTGCCAGTTCCCGACTAGCGGGTCCCTACGAGCAGTACTTC

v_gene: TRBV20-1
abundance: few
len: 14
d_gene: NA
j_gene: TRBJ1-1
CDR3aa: CSALKWGLNTEAFF
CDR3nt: TGCAGTGCTCTTAAATGGGGACTGAACACTGAAGCTTTCTTT